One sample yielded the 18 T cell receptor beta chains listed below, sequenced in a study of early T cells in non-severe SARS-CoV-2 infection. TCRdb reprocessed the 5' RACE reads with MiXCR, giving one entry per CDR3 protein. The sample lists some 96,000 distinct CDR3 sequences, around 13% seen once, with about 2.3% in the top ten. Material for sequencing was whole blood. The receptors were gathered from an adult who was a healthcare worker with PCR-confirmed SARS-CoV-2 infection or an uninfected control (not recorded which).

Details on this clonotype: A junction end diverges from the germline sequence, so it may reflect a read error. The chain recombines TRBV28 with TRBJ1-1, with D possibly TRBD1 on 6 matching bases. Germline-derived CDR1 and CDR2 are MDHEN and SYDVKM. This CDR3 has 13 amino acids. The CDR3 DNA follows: TGTGCCAGCATTCTTCAGGGGAACGCTGAAGCTTTCTTT. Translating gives CASILQGNAEAFF.

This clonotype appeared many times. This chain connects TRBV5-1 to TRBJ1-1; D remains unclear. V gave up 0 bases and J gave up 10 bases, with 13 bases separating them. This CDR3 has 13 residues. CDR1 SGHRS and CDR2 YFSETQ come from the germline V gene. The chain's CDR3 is CASSLAGRSTAFF. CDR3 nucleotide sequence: TGCGCCAGCAGCTTGGCCGGAAGGTCTACAGCTTTCTTT. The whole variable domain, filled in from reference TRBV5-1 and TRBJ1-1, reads KAGVTQTPRYLIKTRGQQVTLSCSPISGHRSVSWYQQTPGQGLQFLFEYFSETQRNKGNFPGRFSGRQFSNSRSEMNVSTLELGDSALYLCASSLAGRSTAFFGQGTRLTVV.

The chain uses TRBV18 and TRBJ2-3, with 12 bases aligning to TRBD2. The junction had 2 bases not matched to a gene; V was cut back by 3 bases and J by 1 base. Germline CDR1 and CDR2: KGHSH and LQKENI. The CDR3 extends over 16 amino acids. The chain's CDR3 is CASSPRTSGGTDTQYF. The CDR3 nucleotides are TGTGCCAGCTCACCTCGGACTAGCGGGGGCACAGATACGCAGTATTTT.

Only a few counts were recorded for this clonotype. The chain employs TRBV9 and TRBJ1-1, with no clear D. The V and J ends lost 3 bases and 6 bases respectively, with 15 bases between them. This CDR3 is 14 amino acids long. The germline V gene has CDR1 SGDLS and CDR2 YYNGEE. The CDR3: CASSAQLGVPEAFF. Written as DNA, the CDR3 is TGTGCCAGCAGCGCCCAACTGGGAGTTCCTGAAGCTTTCTTT. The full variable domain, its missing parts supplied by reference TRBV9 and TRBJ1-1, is DSGVTQTPKHLITATGQRVTLRCSPRSGDLSVYWYQQSLDQGLQFLIQYYNGEERAKGNILERFSAQQFPDLHSELNLSSLELGDSALYFCASSAQLGVPEAFFGQGTRLTVV.

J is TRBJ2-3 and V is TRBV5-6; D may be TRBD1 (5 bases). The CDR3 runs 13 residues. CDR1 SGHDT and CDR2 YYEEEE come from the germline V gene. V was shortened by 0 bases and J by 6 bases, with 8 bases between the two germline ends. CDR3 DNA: TGTGCCAGCAGCTTGGTTGGGGCTGATACGCAGTATTTT. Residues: CASSLVGADTQYF.

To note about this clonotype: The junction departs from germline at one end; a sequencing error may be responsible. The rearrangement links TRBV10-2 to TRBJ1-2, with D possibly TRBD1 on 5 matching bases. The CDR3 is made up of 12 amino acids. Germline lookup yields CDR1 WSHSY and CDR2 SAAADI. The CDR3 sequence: CTSQGPNYGYTF. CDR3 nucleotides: TGCACCAGCCAGGGCCCTAACTATGGCTACACCTTC.

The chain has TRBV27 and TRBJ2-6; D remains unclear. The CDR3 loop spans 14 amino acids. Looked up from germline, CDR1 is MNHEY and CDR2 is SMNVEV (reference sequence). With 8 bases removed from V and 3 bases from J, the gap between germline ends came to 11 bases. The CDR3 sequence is CASWSVRGANVLTF. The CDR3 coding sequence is TGTGCCAGCTGGTCGGTCCGTGGGGCCAACGTCCTGACTTTC. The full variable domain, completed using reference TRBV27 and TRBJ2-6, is EAQVTQNPRYLITVTGKKLTVTCSQNMNHEYMSWYRQDPGLGLRQIYYSMNVEVTDKGDVPEGYKVSRKEKRNFPLILESPSPNQTSLYFCASWSVRGANVLTFGAGSRLTVL.

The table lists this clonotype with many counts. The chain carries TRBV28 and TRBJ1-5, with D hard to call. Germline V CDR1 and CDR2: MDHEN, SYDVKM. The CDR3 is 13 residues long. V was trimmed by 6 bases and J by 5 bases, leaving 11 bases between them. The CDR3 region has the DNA TGTGCCAGCAGCACCACATGGGATCAGCCCCAGCATTTT. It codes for CASSTTWDQPQHF.

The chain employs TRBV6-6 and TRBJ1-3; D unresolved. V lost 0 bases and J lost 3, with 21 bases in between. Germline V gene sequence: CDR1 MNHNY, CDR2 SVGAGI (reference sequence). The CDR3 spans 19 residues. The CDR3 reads CASSYSPTSSSLYGNTIYF. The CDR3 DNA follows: TGTGCCAGCAGTTACTCGCCAACATCTTCATCCCTCTATGGAAACACCATATATTTT.

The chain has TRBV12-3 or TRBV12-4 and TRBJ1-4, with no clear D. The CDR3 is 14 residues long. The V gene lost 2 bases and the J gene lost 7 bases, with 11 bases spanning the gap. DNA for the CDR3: TGTGCCAGCAGTTTACAGGCGGGGAGTGAAAAACTGTTTTTT. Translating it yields CASSLQAGSEKLFF.

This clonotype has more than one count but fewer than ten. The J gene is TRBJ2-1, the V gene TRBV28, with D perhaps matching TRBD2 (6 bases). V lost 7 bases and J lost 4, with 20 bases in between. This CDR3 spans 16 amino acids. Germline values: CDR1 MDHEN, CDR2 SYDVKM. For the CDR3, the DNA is TGTGCCAGCAACATACAGTGGGACTTAGGATACAATGAGCAGTTCTTC. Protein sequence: CASNIQWDLGYNEQFF.

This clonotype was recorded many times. The CDR3 here is CASSVGGSPSLLYEQYF. CDR3 coding DNA: TGTGCCAGCAGCGTAGGAGGATCCCCTTCCCTACTCTACGAGCAGTACTTC. The V and J genes are TRBV9 and TRBJ2-7; no definite D call. CDR3 length: 17 amino acids. V lost 0 bases and J lost 3, with 19 bases in between. CDR1 and CDR2 (germline): SGDLS, YYNGEE. Looking up the rest from reference TRBV9 and TRBJ2-7 gives the full variable domain: DSGVTQTPKHLITATGQRVTLRCSPRSGDLSVYWYQQSLDQGLQFLIQYYNGEERAKGNILERFSAQQFPDLHSELNLSSLELGDSALYFCASSVGGSPSLLYEQYFGPGTRLTVT.

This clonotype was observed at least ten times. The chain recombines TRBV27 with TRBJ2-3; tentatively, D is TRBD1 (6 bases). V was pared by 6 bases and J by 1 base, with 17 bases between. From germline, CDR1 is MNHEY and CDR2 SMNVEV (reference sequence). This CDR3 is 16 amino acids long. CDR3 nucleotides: TGTGCCAGCAGCCTTTTACAGGGTCCCGGCACAGATACGCAGTATTTT. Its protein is CASSLLQGPGTDTQYF.

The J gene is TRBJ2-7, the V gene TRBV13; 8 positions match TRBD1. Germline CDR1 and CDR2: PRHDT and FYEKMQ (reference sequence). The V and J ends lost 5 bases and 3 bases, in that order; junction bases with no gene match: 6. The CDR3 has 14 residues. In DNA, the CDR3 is TGTGCCAGCAGCGACCGGGACAGGAGCTACGAGCAGTACTTC. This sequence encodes CASSDRDRSYEQYF.

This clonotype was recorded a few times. This chain's CDR3 is CASGPNQGFF. Here the CDR3 DNA reads TGTGCCAGCGGCCCTAACCAGGGTTTCTTT. The genes are TRBV28 and TRBJ1-1; D perhaps matches TRBD1 (5 bases). Trimming stripped 8 bases from V and 13 bases from J, with 14 bases between. Germline CDR1 reads MDHEN; CDR2 reads SYDVKM. This CDR3 spans 10 amino acids.

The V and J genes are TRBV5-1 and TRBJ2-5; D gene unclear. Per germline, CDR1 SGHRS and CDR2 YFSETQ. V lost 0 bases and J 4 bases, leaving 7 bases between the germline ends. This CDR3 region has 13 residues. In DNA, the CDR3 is TGCGCCAGCAGCTTGGCTTGGGCAGAGACCCAGTACTTC. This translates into CASSLAWAETQYF. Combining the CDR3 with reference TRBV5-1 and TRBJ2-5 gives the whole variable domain KAGVTQTPRYLIKTRGQQVTLSCSPISGHRSVSWYQQTPGQGLQFLFEYFSETQRNKGNFPGRFSGRQFSNSRSEMNVSTLELGDSALYLCASSLAWAETQYFGPGTRLLVL.

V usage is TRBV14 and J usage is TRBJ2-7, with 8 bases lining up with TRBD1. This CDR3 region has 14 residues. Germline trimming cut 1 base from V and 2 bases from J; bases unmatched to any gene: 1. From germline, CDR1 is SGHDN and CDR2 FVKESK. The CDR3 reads CASSQGDRPYEQYF. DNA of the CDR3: TGTGCCAGCAGCCAAGGGGACAGGCCCTACGAGCAGTACTTC. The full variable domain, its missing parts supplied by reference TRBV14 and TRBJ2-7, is EAGVTQFPSHSVIEKGQTVTLRCDPISGHDNLYWYRRVMGKEIKFLLHFVKESKQDESGMPNNRFLAERTGGTYSTLKVQPAELEDSGVYFCASSQGDRPYEQYFGPGTRLTVT.

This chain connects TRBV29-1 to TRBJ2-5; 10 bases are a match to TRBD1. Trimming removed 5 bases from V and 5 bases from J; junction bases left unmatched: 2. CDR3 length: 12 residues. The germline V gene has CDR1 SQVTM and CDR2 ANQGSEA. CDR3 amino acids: CSVRQGAETQYF. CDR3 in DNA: TGCAGCGTTCGACAGGGGGCCGAGACCCAGTACTTC.